One T cell receptor (beta chain) is described in this entry. Trimming removed 5 bases at V and 9 bases at J, with 21 bases between. This CDR3 has 15 residues. Germline V lookup: CDR1 MNHEY, CDR2 SMNVEV (reference sequence). The data were taken from a study of blood T cell repertoires in COVID-19. Authors' data handling: Amplification of reference gene primers provided the estimated nucleated cell counts. TCRdb keeps only in-frame clones here, not all; method: immunoSEQ multiplex PCR. The V and J calls and the clone size are those of that table, but D and trimming were determined from the DNA. Here the sample spans around 57,000 clones, approximately 89% being singletons.

Sequenced material: peripheral blood. This chain joins TRBV27 and TRBJ2-3, with TRBD2 as a possible D gene (6 bases). This clonotype originated in a human donor in a cohort sampled during active COVID-19. DNA of the CDR3: TGTGCCAGCAGTCCGCCGGGACTTCCTCTGGGGACGCAGTATTTT. Its protein is CASSPPGLPLGTQYF.